The next 17 T cell receptor beta chains were all read from a single sample in a study of molecular identifiers for immune sequencing clone quantification. From the PCR reads, TCRdb called clonotypes with MiXCR, one entry per CDR3 protein. The table lists some 320,000 distinct CDR3 sequences, about a fifth of them singletons. What was sequenced was naive CD8+ T cells from blood, with Jurkat cell RNA spiked in. Subset reported: FACS-sorted CD8+CD4-CCR7+CD45RA+ naive T cells. Every receptor here comes from a human donor in good health. Some libraries in this study had Jurkat cell RNA spiked in.

The V and J genes are TRBV28 and TRBJ1-5; D is perhaps TRBD1 (5 bases). Trimming removed 5 bases from V and 0 bases from J, with 11 bases in between. Germline V gives CDR1 MDHEN, CDR2 SYDVKM. There are 15 residues in the CDR3. As DNA, the CDR3 is TGTGCCAGCAGTCCGACAGTTTCTAGCAATCAGCCCCAGCATTTT. Translation: CASSPTVSSNQPQHF.

The table lists this clonotype with a few counts. The CDR3 loop reads CASSQVLAGVYEQYF. CDR3 nucleotides: TGCGCCAGCAGCCAAGTCCTAGCGGGAGTCTACGAGCAGTACTTC. This rearrangement joins TRBV4-1 to TRBJ2-7, with 10 bases matching TRBD2. This CDR3 spans 15 amino acids. Losses at the gene ends were 1 base for V and 3 bases for J; bases not matched to a gene: 3. Germline-derived CDR1 and CDR2 are MGHRA and YSYEKL.

The V gene is TRBV5-1, the J gene TRBJ1-5, with D perhaps matching TRBD1 (6 bases). Germline CDR1 SGHRS, CDR2 YFSETQ. The CDR3 loop spans 14 amino acids. Trimming left V 0 bases short and J 6 bases short, with 10 bases between. The CDR3 DNA sequence: TGCGCCAGCAGCTTGGGAACAGGGCCTCAGCCCCAGCATTTT. Translation gives CASSLGTGPQPQHF.

Remarks on this clonotype: A read error may explain this, as a much larger clone is one base away. This sequence joins TRBV14 and TRBJ1-1; D is unclear. CDR1 and CDR2 (germline): SGHDN, FVKESK. This CDR3 comprises 14 residues. CDR3 sequence (DNA): TGTGGCAGCAGCCAAGACATTCGGGGAACTGAAGCTTTCTTT. This encodes CGSSQDIRGTEAFF.

There are many counts of this clonotype. The CDR3 coding sequence is TGTGCCAGCAGTAACGGACAGCCCTACGAGCAGTACTTC. It is translated as CASSNGQPYEQYF. The gene calls are TRBV6-5 and TRBJ2-7, with D possibly TRBD1 on 6 matching bases. Looked up from germline, CDR1 is MNHEY and CDR2 is SVGAGI. The CDR3 consists of 13 residues. V was clipped by 5 bases and J by 2 bases, with 10 bases between them.

This clonotype was counted between two and nine times. The chain uses TRBV27 and TRBJ2-1, with D uncertain. This CDR3 region has 16 residues. Between the trimmed V and J ends, which lost 3 bases and 4 bases, there was a span of 16 bases. The germline gives CDR1 MNHEY, CDR2 SMNVEV (reference sequence). CDR3 in amino acids: CASSFALIYPYNEQFF. The CDR3 coding sequence is TGTGCCAGCAGTTTCGCGCTTATCTACCCTTACAATGAGCAGTTCTTC.

This clonotype was counted many times. This chain links TRBV5-6 with TRBJ1-5; D uncertain. V was pared by 3 bases and J by 0 bases, with 10 bases between. The CDR3 has 15 residues. Germline V CDR1 and CDR2: SGHDT, YYEEEE. The chain's CDR3 is CASSSHAYSNQPQHF. DNA for the CDR3: TGTGCCAGCAGCTCCCACGCATATAGCAATCAGCCCCAGCATTTT.

In the case of this clonotype: Being one base from a much bigger clone, this may be a read error. In nucleotides, the CDR3 is TGCAGTGCTTCTGCTAGCGGATACTCCTACGGGCAGTACTTC. Its translation is CSASASGYSYGQYF. The chain recombines TRBV20-1 with TRBJ2-7; 7 positions agree with TRBD2. The CDR3 has 14 amino acids. Germline V gene lookup returns CDR1 DFQATT and CDR2 SNEGSKA (reference sequence).

At least ten counts were recorded for this clonotype. CDR3 sequence (DNA): TGTGCCAGCAACGCCGGGACGGCGAACACCGGGGAGCTGTTTTTT. Encoded protein: CASNAGTANTGELFF. The chain recombines TRBV10-3 with TRBJ2-2, with D perhaps matching TRBD1 or TRBD2 (5 bases each). Germline CDR1 is ENHRY and CDR2 is SYGVKD. Trimming stripped 10 bases from V and 0 bases from J, with 15 bases between. CDR3 length equals 15 residues.

This clonotype was counted at least ten times. The chain employs TRBV20-1 and TRBJ1-5; no reliable D call. CDR3 size: 15 residues. Germline V CDR1 and CDR2: DFQATT, SNEGSKA (reference sequence). V dropped 6 bases and J dropped 0 bases, with 15 bases sitting between them. DNA of the CDR3: TGCAGTGCCCACAGCGTTTCTAATAGCAATCAGCCCCAGCATTTT. It translates to CSAHSVSNSNQPQHF.

Comments on this clonotype: Being one base from a much bigger clone, this may be a read error. This chain uses TRBV19 with TRBJ1-2; D might be TRBD1 (5 bases). The ends were cut back, 3 bases at V and 3 bases at J, with 11 bases in the middle. Germline assignment: CDR1 LNHDA and CDR2 SQIVND (reference sequence). The CDR3 has 14 amino acids. The CDR3 DNA reads as TGTGCCAGTAGTATGACGGACACGGACTATGGCTACACCTTC. Its translation is CASSMTDTDYGYTF.

The sample holds many counts of this clonotype. The genes are TRBV20-1 and TRBJ1-1, with D possibly TRBD1 on 5 matching bases. Germline values: CDR1 DFQATT, CDR2 SNEGSKA (reference sequence). Between the trimmed V and J ends, which lost 8 bases and 0 bases, there was a span of 16 bases. The CDR3 runs to 14 residues. CDR3 region: CSPPERGMNTEAFF. For the CDR3, the DNA is TGCAGTCCCCCGGAGCGGGGGATGAACACTGAAGCTTTCTTT.

This clonotype was recorded a few times. V and J are TRBV5-4 and TRBJ2-5; D is unresolved. Trimming removed 0 bases at V and 3 bases at J, with 9 bases between. Germline-derived CDR1 and CDR2 are SGHNT and YYREEE (reference sequence). CDR3 size: 14 residues. For the CDR3, the DNA is TGTGCCAGCAGCTTGGCTCTCTCTAAAGAGACCCAGTACTTC. This codes for CASSLALSKETQYF.

This clonotype has more than one count but fewer than ten. The rearrangement links TRBV7-9 to TRBJ1-1; no clear D gene. This CDR3 is 13 amino acids long. V lost 1 base and J 6 bases, leaving 9 bases between the germline ends. Germline V gene lookup returns CDR1 SEHNR and CDR2 FQNEAQ (reference sequence). CDR3 bases: TGTGCCAGCAGCTTAGGGCTTGGGCCTGAAGCTTTCTTT. This sequence encodes CASSLGLGPEAFF.

This sequence joins TRBV10-3 and TRBJ2-7, with 11 bases lining up with TRBD2. The J segment lost 4 bases and the V segment lost 0 bases, leaving 5 bases of the junction unmatched. The CDR3 runs 16 residues. The germline CDR1 and CDR2 sequences are ENHRY and SYGVKD. The CDR3: CAISESPGLAEYEQYF. For the CDR3, the DNA is TGTGCCATCAGTGAGTCCCCGGGACTAGCGGAGTACGAGCAGTACTTC.

A word on this clonotype: One base away lies a much larger clone, so this may be a sequencing read error. This chain uses TRBV27 with TRBJ2-7, with D perhaps matching TRBD1 (6 bases). The CDR3 is 12 amino acids. Looked up from germline, CDR1 is MNHEY and CDR2 is SMNVEV (reference sequence). The CDR3 loop is CATGVSSYGQYF. The DNA of the CDR3 is TGTGCCACAGGGGTTAGCTCCTACGGGCAGTACTTC.

About this clonotype itself: Given a much more abundant clone one base away, this may be a read error. This chain connects TRBV6-5 to TRBJ2-1, with 10 bases fitting TRBD2. CDR1 MNHEY and CDR2 SVGAGI come from the germline V gene. The CDR3 extends over 15 amino acids. The CDR3 nucleotides are TGTGTCAGCAGGGACGGGACTAGCGCCTACAATGAGCAGTTCTTC. As protein: CVSRDGTSAYNEQFF.